One and the same sample provided the 24 T cell receptor beta chains below, sequenced in a study of shared clonotypes between healthy human individuals. Clones were read by immunoSEQ multiplex PCR, and TCRdb kept only the in-frame ones, dropping some. The repertoire holds more than 2 million clones, around 95% seen once, with 0.1% to 0.15% in the top ten. The sequencing input was naive CD4+ T cells sorted from blood. The subset denotes: CD45RA+ positively selected. The receptors shown here come from a man younger than 30 in good health.

The chain joins TRBV11-2 to TRBJ2-5, with D unclear. The CDR3 sequence is 13 residues long. Trimming pared 6 bases from V and 5 bases from J, leaving 13 bases between. The germline V gene encodes CDR1 SGHAT and CDR2 FQNNGV. CDR3 DNA sequence: TGTGCCAGCAGGTCCCTGGGCCGTGAGACCCAGTACTTC. Translated: CASRSLGRETQYF.

CDR3 loop: CASSHGGKGDYGYTF. The CDR3, as DNA: TGTGCCAGCAGCCATGGGGGAAAGGGGGACTATGGCTACACCTTC. V gene TRBV7-3 combines with J gene TRBJ1-2, with D possibly being TRBD1 (6 bases). The CDR3 is 15 amino acids. Germline-derived CDR1 and CDR2 are SGHTA and FQGTGA. Trimming stripped 5 bases from V and 3 bases from J, with 16 bases between.

The chain is built from TRBV25-1 and TRBJ1-3; unclear D gene. There are 14 residues in the CDR3. V lost 3 bases, J lost 0 bases, and 6 bases lay in between. Germline CDR1 reads MGHDK; CDR2 reads SYGVNS. The DNA for the CDR3 is TGTGCCAGCAGTGATACAGTCTCTGGAAACACCATATATTTT. Encoded protein: CASSDTVSGNTIYF.

The chain has TRBV2 and TRBJ1-1; 7 positions agree with TRBD1. This CDR3 is built from 14 residues. In germline, CDR1 is SNHLY, CDR2 FYNNEI. The trim removed 3 bases at V and 4 bases at J, leaving 5 bases unmatched. The CDR3 loop reads CASSDYRGGTEAFF. CDR3 coding DNA: TGTGCCAGCAGTGATTACAGGGGTGGCACTGAAGCTTTCTTT.

The V gene is TRBV28, the J gene TRBJ2-2; D might be TRBD1 or TRBD2, each matching 6 bases. The CDR3 contains 16 residues. V was cut by 7 bases and J by 5 bases, with 20 bases left in between. The germline gives CDR1 MDHEN, CDR2 SYDVKM. The CDR3 DNA reads as TGTGCCAGCACCCACGGGGGCCTTGGTTCGACCGGGGAGCTGTTTTTT. Its protein is CASTHGGLGSTGELFF.

The J gene is TRBJ2-3, the V gene TRBV5-4; D ambiguous. The length of the CDR3 is 12 residues. The germline V and J ends were trimmed by 3 bases and 3 bases, with 5 bases remaining between them. Germline V gene lookup returns CDR1 SGHNT and CDR2 YYREEE (reference sequence). The CDR3 here is CASSSLTDTQYF. CDR3 nucleotide sequence: TGTGCCAGCAGCTCACTAACAGATACGCAGTATTTT.

With respect to this clone: The same CDR3 is also encoded by other DNA sequences in this sample. CDR3 sequence reads: CASSGQGNSPLHF. CDR3 coding DNA: TGTGCCAGCAGCGGACAGGGGAATTCACCCCTCCACTTT. The V gene is TRBV27, the J gene TRBJ1-6; TRBD1 agrees at 9 bases. The V gene's germline CDR1 is MNHEY and CDR2 SMNVEV (reference sequence). The CDR3 length is 13 residues. With V trimmed by 6 bases and J by 7 bases, 1 base remained unmatched.

The J gene is TRBJ1-6, the V gene TRBV5-4; TRBD1 agrees at 8 bases. The CDR3 extends over 15 amino acids. CDR1 and CDR2 from the germline V gene are SGHNT and YYREEE (reference sequence). V trimming: 1 base; J trimming: 5 bases; junction bases outside the gene matches: 2. CDR3 DNA sequence: TGTGCCAGCAGCTTGTTGGACAGGGATAATTCACCCCTCCACTTT. Translated: CASSLLDRDNSPLHF.

The chain employs TRBV20-1 and TRBJ2-3; D might be TRBD2 (5 bases). CDR1 is DFQATT and CDR2 is SNEGSKA in the germline V gene (reference sequence). This CDR3 is built from 11 residues. The V gene lost 8 bases and the J gene lost 11 bases, with 17 bases spanning the gap. This CDR3 reads CSSPTPGEQYF. The CDR3 bases are TGCAGTTCTCCCACTCCCGGGGAGCAGTATTTT.

The chain couples TRBV2 to TRBJ1-5; D not resolved. Germline CDR1 reads SNHLY; CDR2 reads FYNNEI. V was trimmed by 6 bases and J by 3 bases, leaving 21 bases between them. This CDR3 contains 17 residues. The CDR3 nucleotides are TGTGCCAGCAGCCTGGACCTGCTTCTGTCCCCCAATCAGCCCCAGCATTTT. Protein sequence: CASSLDLLLSPNQPQHF.

This clone appeared a single time. The sample has other DNA sequences that encode this CDR3 too. The chain combines TRBV5-1 with TRBJ2-3; 9 positions match TRBD2. V dropped 2 bases and J dropped 3; count of bases not matched to a gene: 7. Germline CDR1 SGHRS, CDR2 YFSETQ. The CDR3 runs 16 residues. The CDR3 reads CASSLASGGRTDTQYF. CDR3 bases: TGCGCCAGCAGCTTAGCCAGCGGGGGGCGAACAGATACGCAGTATTTT.

The rearrangement links TRBV2 to TRBJ2-1; tentative D call: TRBD2 (5 bases). This CDR3 is built from 13 residues. With 5 bases removed from V and 7 bases from J, the gap between germline ends came to 12 bases. Germline values: CDR1 SNHLY, CDR2 FYNNEI. The CDR3 sequence: CASSTRSGNEQFF. CDR3 sequence (DNA): TGTGCCAGCAGTACACGGTCGGGAAATGAGCAGTTCTTC.

The chain uses TRBV7-9 and TRBJ2-7; maybe TRBD2 (5 bases). The CDR3 runs 14 residues. Trimming took 0 bases from V and 4 from J, leaving 10 bases between them. Germline V CDR1 and CDR2: SEHNR, FQNEAQ (reference sequence). The CDR3 loop reads CASSLAGADYEQYF. The DNA for the CDR3 is TGTGCCAGCAGCTTAGCGGGAGCGGATTACGAGCAGTACTTC.

The chain couples TRBV19 to TRBJ1-1, with a tentative D call TRBD1 (6 bases). The V end was cut by 6 bases, the J end by 6 bases, with 14 bases between. The CDR3 sequence is 13 residues long. Germline values: CDR1 LNHDA, CDR2 SQIVND (reference sequence). In DNA form, the CDR3 reads TGTGCCAGTAGCCTCCAGGGGTTCGCTGAAGCTTTCTTT. Amino acid sequence: CASSLQGFAEAFF. Full variable domain (remainder filled in from reference TRBV19 and TRBJ1-1): DGGITQSPKYLFRKEGQNVTLSCEQNLNHDAMYWYRQDPGQGLRLIYYSQIVNDFQKGDIAEGYSVSREKKESFPLTVTSAQKNPTAFYLCASSLQGFAEAFFGQGTRLTVV.

This sequence joins TRBV5-6 and TRBJ2-7, with D unclear. Germline-derived CDR1 and CDR2 are SGHDT and YYEEEE. This CDR3 has 11 amino acids. V gave up 2 bases and J gave up 5 bases, with 5 bases separating them. The CDR3, as DNA: TGTGCCAGCAGCTTTAGGGACGAGCAGTACTTC. Its protein is CASSFRDEQYF. Based on the CDR3 plus reference TRBV5-6 and TRBJ2-7, the full variable domain is DAGVTQSPTHLIKTRGQQVTLRCSPKSGHDTVSWYQQALGQGPQFIFQYYEEEERQRGNFPDRFSGHQFPNYSSELNVNALLLGDSALYLCASSFRDEQYFGPGTRLTVT.

The chain uses TRBV28 and TRBJ1-2; D remains unclear. Germline CDR1 and CDR2: MDHEN and SYDVKM. The CDR3 loop spans 12 amino acids. The germline V and J ends were trimmed by 3 bases and 6 bases, with 8 bases remaining between them. Here the CDR3 reads CASSFLGDGYTF. Here the CDR3 DNA reads TGTGCCAGCAGTTTTCTCGGGGATGGCTACACCTTC.

The CDR3 DNA is TGTGCCAGCAATGACAGGGCCGGCGCCTATGGCTACACCTTC. This sequence encodes CASNDRAGAYGYTF. The rearrangement links TRBV6-5 to TRBJ1-2; 7 bases map to TRBD1. The CDR3 spans 14 residues. Germline V gene lookup returns CDR1 MNHEY and CDR2 SVGAGI. Losses at the gene ends were 7 bases for V and 4 bases for J; bases not matched to a gene: 9.

This chain connects TRBV19 to TRBJ1-6, with D possibly TRBD1 on 6 matching bases. V gave up 2 bases and J gave up 6 bases, with 26 bases separating them. Looked up from germline, CDR1 is LNHDA and CDR2 is SQIVND (reference sequence). This CDR3 spans 20 amino acids. CDR3 residues: CASSISGGSRKARANSPLHF. CDR3 DNA: TGTGCCAGTAGTATAAGCGGGGGCAGTCGAAAGGCCCGGGCTAATTCACCCCTCCACTTT.

The chain combines TRBV5-1 with TRBJ2-2, with D unclear. Deletions cut 2 bases from V and 6 bases from J, with 8 bases between. There are 13 residues in the CDR3. Germline-derived CDR1 and CDR2 are SGHRS and YFSETQ. The CDR3 DNA reads as TGCGCCAGCAGCTTAAGAGGTCCCGGGGAGCTGTTTTTT. Translating it yields CASSLRGPGELFF.

This chain joins TRBV6-7 and TRBJ1-5; a weak D match, TRBD1 (6 bases). TRBV6-7 is assigned to the ORF class and has an uncertain function. Trimming left V 5 bases short and J 0 bases short, with 20 bases between. The CDR3 totals 18 residues. The chain's CDR3 is CASSLGQPEGNSNQPQHF. For the CDR3, the DNA is TGTGCCAGCAGTCTGGGACAACCTGAGGGTAATAGCAATCAGCCCCAGCATTTT.

This chain links TRBV6-5 with TRBJ2-7, with 7 bases identical to TRBD1. V lost 10 bases, J lost 1 base, and 10 bases stayed unmatched. Germline V gene sequence: CDR1 MNHEY, CDR2 SVGAGI. The CDR3 spans 14 residues. For the CDR3, the DNA is TGTGCCACTGGTGATAGGGGGCCATCCTACGAGCAGTACTTC. Amino acid sequence: CATGDRGPSYEQYF.

The chain has TRBV7-9 and TRBJ2-3; D unclear. CDR1 and CDR2 from the germline V gene are SEHNR and FQNEAQ (reference sequence). The V gene lost 5 bases and the J gene lost 0 bases, with 12 bases spanning the gap. This CDR3 has 15 amino acids. Here the CDR3 reads CASSTYQTSTDTQYF. CDR3 bases: TGTGCCAGCAGCACGTACCAGACAAGCACAGATACGCAGTATTTT.

This rearrangement joins TRBV4-1 to TRBJ1-3, with D possibly being TRBD1 (5 bases). The CDR3 is made up of 15 amino acids. Trimming left V 1 base short and J 8 bases short, with 15 bases between. Germline assignment: CDR1 MGHRA and CDR2 YSYEKL. The CDR3 sequence is CASSQGGFTPDTIYF. The DNA for the CDR3 is TGCGCCAGCAGCCAAGGGGGGTTTACCCCGGACACCATATATTTT.

The chain recombines TRBV4-2 with TRBJ2-7, with TRBD1 identical over 8 bases. Germline CDR1 LGHNA, CDR2 YNFKEQ. This CDR3 region has 14 residues. With V trimmed by 1 base and J by 3 bases, 2 bases remained unmatched. As DNA, the CDR3 is TGTGCCAGCAGCCAAGGGACAGGGTTCTACGAGCAGTACTTC. Translated: CASSQGTGFYEQYF.